This T cell receptor beta chain was profiled in a study of cytomegalovirus exposure and HLA in healthy donors. General study findings and limits: Reportedly, TCR beta sequences accurately predicted HLA-A and HLA-B alleles in most subjects.

In the PCR, 60 Vbeta and 13 Jbeta primers were used. Measured with immunoSEQ multiplex PCR; TCRdb has only the in-frame clones, and not every one. Among 200,000 to 250,000 clones listed, around 80% were seen once. Comment on this clone: As yet, its antigen is unknown.

The CDR3 runs to 15 residues. The trim removed 9 bases at V and 0 bases at J, leaving 8 bases unmatched. Germline V lookup: CDR1 MNHNS, CDR2 SASEGT. The material sequenced was PBMCs. This TCR was recovered from a boy aged 5-17 years in good health and CMV-seronegative. The rearrangement links TRBV6-1 to TRBJ1-2, with 9 positions matching TRBD1. The CDR3 loop is CASRTGAITNYGYTF. DNA for the CDR3: TGTGCCAGTCGGACAGGGGCGATAACTAACTATGGCTACACCTTC.